The source of this T cell receptor (beta chain) is a study of cytomegalovirus exposure and HLA in healthy donors. Study outcomes and limitations: Later analysis showed TCR association rates varying by HLA locus, highest for DRB1 and lowest for HLA-C. Productive status was seen about 90% or about 30% of the time for most TCR beta V segments in an earlier analysis. There were some public TCRs occurring in many donors, but most TCR sequences were rare.

Germline V gene data show CDR1 as MNHNS and CDR2 as SASEGT. The CDR3 contains 14 residues. Trimming removed 5 bases from V and 1 base from J; junction bases left unmatched: 3. This clone was seen more than once but under ten times. Its specificity is not known. The PCR used 60 Vbeta and 13 Jbeta primers. Libraries were prepared by immunoSEQ multiplex PCR; TCRdb keeps only in-frame clonotypes and omits some of them. The sample carries approximately 200,000 clones, roughly 74% recorded once. The TCR originated in a woman younger than 45 in good health and CMV-seropositive. Sequencing input: PBMCs. The rearrangement links TRBV6-1 to TRBJ2-5, with TRBD2 matching 8 bases. This CDR3 is CASSLRGGQETQYF. In DNA form, the CDR3 reads TGTGCCAGCAGTCTCCGGGGGGGCCAAGAGACCCAGTACTTC.